The entry that follows covers one T cell receptor beta chain sequence. With V trimmed by 9 bases and J by 7 bases, 12 bases remained unmatched. From germline, CDR1 is SNHLY and CDR2 FYNNEI. The CDR3 is 15 residues long. The data are from a study of T cell changes during pregnancy in multiple sclerosis. Method: immunoSEQ multiplex PCR; TCRdb's copy keeps in-frame clones and lacks some. The table lists tens of thousands of clones, 80% to 95% of them singletons. The specimen comprised peripheral blood, sampled in the first trimester of pregnancy. This clonotype was sampled from a female donor with multiple sclerosis, enrolled in a pregnancy study. The chain combines TRBV2 with TRBJ1-1, with 12 bases identical to TRBD1. The CDR3 DNA follows: TGTGCCAGACCGGGACAGGGGGCGCAGAGTGGTGAAGCTTTCTTT. Translated, it gives CARPGQGAQSGEAFF. The complete variable domain, with remaining parts taken from reference TRBV2 and TRBJ1-1, reads EPEVTQTPSHQVTQMGQEVILRCVPISNHLYFYWYRQILGQKVEFLVSFYNNEISEKSEIFDDQFSVERPDGSNFTLKIRSTKLEDSAMYFCARPGQGAQSGEAFFGQGTRLTVV.